A single sample gave rise to the 12 T cell receptor beta chains below, sequenced in a study of shared clonotypes between healthy human individuals (TCRdb year 2020). Libraries were built with the immunoSEQ multiplex PCR assay. What TCRdb holds here is the immuneACCESS table cut down to in-frame rearrangements. Part of the clones is not present; checked against another copy, under half of the missing clones reflect an unresolved V gene, and the others are unexplained. The sample table contains fewer than 1 million clones; only one count was recorded for approximately 97% of them. The ten top clones hold about 0.22% of the sample. CD8 naive samples consisted of CD45RO-negative cells that were positively selected for CCR7, yielding a CD45RA+CCR7+ population without TemRA cells. The sequencing input was naive CD8+ T cells sorted from blood. The label giving this sample's cell subset or site can be read as: CD45RA+CCR7+. The receptors were gathered from a man aged 25 to 40 in good health.

This chain links TRBV25-1 with TRBJ2-5; D gene uncertain. Germline lookup yields CDR1 MGHDK and CDR2 SYGVNS. The CDR3 contains 13 residues. V gave up 4 bases and J gave up 4 bases, with 10 bases separating them. CDR3 sequence (DNA): TGTGCCAGCAGTGGATACAGAGGAGAGACCCAGTACTTC. Amino acids: CASSGYRGETQYF.

The chain uses TRBV29-1 and TRBJ2-1, with TRBD1 matching over 9 bases. This CDR3 has 15 amino acids. Looked up from germline, CDR1 is SQVTM and CDR2 is ANQGSEA. Trimming cost V 6 bases and J 14 bases; bases outside gene matches: 20. The CDR3: CSVFLTGTGNGAEFF. The CDR3 region has the DNA TGCAGCGTGTTTTTGACCGGGACAGGGAACGGCGCAGAGTTCTTC.

The chain recombines TRBV12-5 with TRBJ2-7, with D possibly matching TRBD1 (6 bases). The germline V gene has CDR1 LGHNT and CDR2 FRNRAP. The CDR3 spans 12 residues. Trimming shortened V by 5 bases and J by 4 bases, and 9 bases separated the two germline ends. CDR3 sequence reads: CASGTTGYEQYF. The CDR3 bases are TGTGCTAGTGGTACCACAGGGTACGAGCAGTACTTC.

The genes are TRBV28 and TRBJ2-7, with 7 positions matching TRBD2. Germline CDR1 reads MDHEN; CDR2 reads SYDVKM. After removal of 4 bases from V and 1 base from J, the junction contained 7 bases not matched to a gene. CDR3 length: 15 residues. As DNA, the CDR3 is TGTGCCAGCAGTTACCCTAGCGGTACTTCCTACGAGCAGTACTTC. Residues: CASSYPSGTSYEQYF.

The V gene is TRBV9, the J gene TRBJ2-1; possibly TRBD1 or TRBD2 for D (5 bases each). V lost 0 bases and J lost 8, with 9 bases in between. The germline V gene encodes CDR1 SGDLS and CDR2 YYNGEE. This CDR3 region has 13 residues. DNA of the CDR3: TGTGCCAGCAGCGTAGTATTGGGGGATGAGCAGTTCTTC. It translates to CASSVVLGDEQFF.

The chain recombines TRBV7-9 with TRBJ1-2, with D maybe TRBD1 (5 bases). Germline CDR1 reads SEHNR; CDR2 reads FQNEAQ (reference sequence). This CDR3 has 13 amino acids. Trimming cost V 5 bases and J 7 bases, with 14 bases left between them. The CDR3 DNA is TGTGCCAGCAGCCATCCCCTCCAGGGTGGCTACACCTTC. Encoded protein: CASSHPLQGGYTF.

The chain uses TRBV29-1 and TRBJ2-7, with D perhaps TRBD1 (5 bases). The germline V gene encodes CDR1 SQVTM and CDR2 ANQGSEA. Trimming removed 4 bases from V and 6 bases from J, with 16 bases in between. The CDR3 is 13 residues long. The CDR3 loop is CSVAGRGRGEQYF. For the CDR3, the DNA is TGCAGCGTTGCGGGTAGGGGAAGGGGCGAGCAGTACTTC.

CDR3 in DNA: TGCGCCAGCAGCCAAGATAGGGGGGATGAGCAGTTCTTC. It yields the protein CASSQDRGDEQFF. This chain connects TRBV4-3 to TRBJ2-1; D is possibly TRBD1 or TRBD2 (6 bases each). There are 13 residues in the CDR3. The germline V gene encodes CDR1 LGHNA and CDR2 YSLEER. Trimming left V 0 bases short and J 8 bases short, with 8 bases between.

This chain connects TRBV29-1 to TRBJ2-1; 11 bases align to TRBD1. V dropped 0 bases and J dropped 3; count of bases not matched to a gene: 4. This CDR3 has 16 residues. CDR1 is SQVTM, CDR2 ANQGSEA, per germline. CDR3 DNA sequence: TGCAGCGTTGAAGACCGGGACAGGGGGTTCTACAATGAGCAGTTCTTC. Translating it yields CSVEDRDRGFYNEQFF.

J is TRBJ1-3 and V is TRBV29-1; the D is unclear. V was clipped by 1 base and J by 4 bases, with 8 bases between them. There are 13 residues in the CDR3. CDR1 and CDR2 from the germline V gene are SQVTM and ANQGSEA. CDR3 DNA sequence: TGCAGCGTTGAAGTGGGTATGGGAAACACCATATATTTT. Protein: CSVEVGMGNTIYF. The full variable domain, with the rest looked up from reference TRBV29-1 and TRBJ1-3, is SAVISQKPSRDICQRGTSLTIQCQVDSQVTMMFWYRQQPGQSLTLIATANQGSEATYESGFVIDKFPISRPNLTFSTLTVSNMSPEDSSIYLCSVEVGMGNTIYFGEGSWLTVV.

This clone occurred once. This chain links TRBV28 with TRBJ1-5, with D possibly being TRBD1 (5 bases). Trimming cost V 4 bases and J 1 base, with 11 bases left between them. This CDR3 has 15 amino acids. The germline CDR1 and CDR2 sequences are MDHEN and SYDVKM. Here the CDR3 reads CASSWGLLSNQPQHF. Here the CDR3 DNA reads TGTGCCAGCAGTTGGGGACTGTTAAGCAATCAGCCCCAGCATTTT.

This rearrangement joins TRBV11-3 to TRBJ2-2; 12 positions agree with TRBD2. This CDR3 has 19 amino acids. V lost 0 bases to trimming and J lost 0 bases; unmatched junction nucleotides: 5. Germline values: CDR1 SGHNT, CDR2 YENEEA. CDR3 residues: CASSLDYRTSGANTGELFF. CDR3 in DNA: TGTGCCAGCAGCTTAGATTATCGGACTAGCGGGGCGAACACCGGGGAGCTGTTTTTT.